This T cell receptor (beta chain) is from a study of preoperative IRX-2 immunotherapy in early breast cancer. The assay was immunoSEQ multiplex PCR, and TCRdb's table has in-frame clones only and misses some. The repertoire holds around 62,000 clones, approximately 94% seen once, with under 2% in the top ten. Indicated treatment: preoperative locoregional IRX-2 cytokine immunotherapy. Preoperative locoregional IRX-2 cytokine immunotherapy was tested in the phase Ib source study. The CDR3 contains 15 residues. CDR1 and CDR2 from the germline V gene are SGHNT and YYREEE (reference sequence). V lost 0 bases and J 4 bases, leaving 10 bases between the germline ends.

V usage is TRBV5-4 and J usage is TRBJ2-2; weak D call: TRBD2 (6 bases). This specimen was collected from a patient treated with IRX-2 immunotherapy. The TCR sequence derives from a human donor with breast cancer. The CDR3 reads CASSLERGLTGELFF. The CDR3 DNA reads TGTGCCAGCAGCTTGGAAAGGGGACTCACCGGGGAGCTGTTTTTT.